The present entry profiles one T cell receptor beta chain with its context. This entry is derived from a study of blood T cell repertoires in COVID-19. The data were produced by immunoSEQ multiplex PCR, yet TCRdb's version contains in-frame clones alone and is incomplete. The sample has 200,000 to 300,000 clones, around 84% seen once; the top ten hold 4% to 5%. The germline gives CDR1 KGHSH, CDR2 LQKENI. V lost 3 bases, J lost 0 bases, and 3 bases stayed unmatched. The CDR3 length is 17 residues. Sequenced input: peripheral blood. This chain links TRBV18 with TRBJ2-6, with 9 bases matching TRBD1. The TCR was taken from a man in his 60s with acute or convalescent COVID-19. The CDR3 region has the DNA TGTGCCAGCTCACCGGGACAGGGAACCTCTGGGGCCAACGTCCTGACTTTC. Protein product: CASSPGQGTSGANVLTF.